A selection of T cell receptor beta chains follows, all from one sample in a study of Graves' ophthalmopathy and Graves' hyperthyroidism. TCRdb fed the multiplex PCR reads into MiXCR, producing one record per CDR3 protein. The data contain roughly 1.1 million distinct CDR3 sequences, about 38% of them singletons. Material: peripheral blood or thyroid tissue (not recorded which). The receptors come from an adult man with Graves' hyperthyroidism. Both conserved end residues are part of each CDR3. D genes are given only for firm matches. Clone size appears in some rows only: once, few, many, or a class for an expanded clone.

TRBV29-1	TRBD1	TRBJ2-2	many	CSVDRGPTGELFF	TGCAGCGTTGACAGGGGGCCCACCGGGGAGCTGTTTTTT
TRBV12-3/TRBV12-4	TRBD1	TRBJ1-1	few	CASEGGQGLKAEAFF	TGTGCCAGCGAGGGAGGACAGGGTCTTAAGGCTGAAGCTTTCTTT
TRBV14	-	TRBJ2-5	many	CASSEDPSQETQYF	TGTGCCAGCAGCGAGGACCCGTCGCAAGAGACCCAGTACTTC
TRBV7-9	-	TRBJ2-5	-	CASSLEEGQETQYF	TGTGCTAGCAGCTTGGAGGAAGGCCAAGAGACCCAGTACTTC
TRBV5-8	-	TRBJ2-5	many	CASSLVPHQETQYF	TGTGCCAGCAGCTTGGTACCACACCAAGAGACCCAGTACTTC
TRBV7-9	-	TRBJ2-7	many	CASSLWQGNYEQYF	TGTGCCAGCAGCTTATGGCAGGGTAACTACGAGCAGTACTTC
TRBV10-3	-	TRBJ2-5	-	CAISPGPSNQPQYF	TGTGCCATCAGCCCGGGACCGAGCAATCAGCCCCAGTACTTC
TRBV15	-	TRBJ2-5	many	CATSRDLGFQETQYF	TGTGCCACCAGCAGAGATTTGGGGTTCCAAGAGACCCAGTACTTC
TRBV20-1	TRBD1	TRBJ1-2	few	CSQPGGDGYTF	TGCAGTCAACCAGGGGGCGATGGCTACACCTTC
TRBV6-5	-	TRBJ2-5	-	CASSYYARGLQETQYF	TGTGCCAGCAGTTACTACGCGCGGGGACTTCAAGAGACCCAGTACTTC
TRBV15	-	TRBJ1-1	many	CATSSLANTEAFF	TGTGCCACCAGCAGTCTAGCGAACACTGAAGCTTTCTTT
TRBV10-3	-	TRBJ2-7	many	CAISEPPRDEQYF	TGTGCCATCAGTGAGCCCCCCCGGGACGAGCAGTACTTC
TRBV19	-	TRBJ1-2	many	CATSAGGYGYTF	TGTGCTACTTCAGCCGGGGGCTATGGCTACACCTTC
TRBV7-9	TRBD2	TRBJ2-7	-	CASSLALAGGAEQYF	TGTGCCAGCAGCTTAGCCCTAGCGGGAGGCGCCGAGCAGTACTTC
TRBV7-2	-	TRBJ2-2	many	CASSLSRRTGELFF	TGTGCCAGCAGCTTATCCAGGCGCACCGGGGAGCTGTTTTTT
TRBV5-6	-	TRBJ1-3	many	CASSLRGGGGSGNTIYF	TGTGCCAGCAGCTTGCGGGGTGGGGGCGGCTCTGGAAACACCATATATTTT
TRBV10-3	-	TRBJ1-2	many	CAISESPTRGGYGYTF	TGTGCCATCAGTGAGTCGCCGACGAGGGGGGGCTATGGCTACACCTTC
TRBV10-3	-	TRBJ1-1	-	CASSSHRQPNTEAFF	TGTGCCAGCAGTTCACATAGACAGCCAAACACTGAAGCTTTCTTT
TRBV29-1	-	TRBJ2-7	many	CSAKAPTSDEQYF	TGCAGCGCCAAGGCCCCTACGTCGGACGAGCAGTACTTC
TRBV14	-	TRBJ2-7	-	CARSQDAPTASYEQYF	TGTGCCAGAAGCCAGGACGCGCCGACAGCTTCCTACGAGCAGTACTTC
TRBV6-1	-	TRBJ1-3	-	CASSYGNPGLSGNTIYF	TGTGCCAGCAGTTACGGAAATCCGGGACTCTCTGGAAACACCATATATTTT
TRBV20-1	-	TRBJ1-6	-	CSARGVGNSPLHF	TGCAGTGCTAGGGGAGTCGGCAATTCACCCCTCCACTTT
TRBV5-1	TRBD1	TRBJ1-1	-	CASRLGQGASEAFF	TGCGCCAGCAGACTAGGACAGGGGGCGTCAGAAGCTTTCTTT
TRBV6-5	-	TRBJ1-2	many	CASSPPGLEGYTF	TGTGCCAGCAGTCCGCCGGGACTGGAAGGCTACACCTTC
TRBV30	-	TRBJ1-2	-	CAWGDRPSYGYTF	TGTGCCTGGGGAGACAGACCCTCCTATGGCTACACCTTC
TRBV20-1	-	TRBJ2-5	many	CSVEAQETQYF	TGCAGTGTCGAAGCACAAGAGACCCAGTACTTC
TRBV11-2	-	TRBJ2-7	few	CASSLDQDEQYF	TGTGCCAGCAGCTTAGATCAGGACGAGCAGTACTTC
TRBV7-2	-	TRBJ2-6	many	CASSFWASGANVLTF	TGTGCCAGCAGCTTCTGGGCTTCTGGGGCCAACGTCCTGACTTTC
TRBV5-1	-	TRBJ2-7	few	CASSIESGRTYEQYF	TGCGCCAGCAGCATAGAGTCGGGCCGAACCTACGAGCAGTACTTC
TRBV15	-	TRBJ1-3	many	CATSRDPGNSGNTIYF	TGTGCCACCAGCAGGGATCCGGGGAATTCTGGAAACACCATATATTTT
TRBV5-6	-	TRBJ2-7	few	CASSLLVGAYYEQYF	TGTGCCAGCAGCTTACTAGTTGGGGCCTACTACGAGCAGTACTTC
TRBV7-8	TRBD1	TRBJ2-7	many	CASSPRGKDRLIYEQYF	TGTGCCAGCAGCCCCCGGGGAAAGGACAGGTTGATCTACGAGCAGTACTTC
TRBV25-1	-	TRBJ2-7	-	CASPGLVGYEQYF	TGTGCCAGCCCCGGATTGGTCGGGTACGAGCAGTACTTC
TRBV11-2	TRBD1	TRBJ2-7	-	CASSPLQGQGPYEQYF	TGTGCCAGCAGCCCACTTCAGGGACAGGGGCCCTACGAGCAGTACTTC
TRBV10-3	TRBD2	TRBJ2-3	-	CAISEELAGGNTDTQYF	TGTGCCATCAGTGAGGAACTAGCGGGGGGGAACACAGATACGCAGTATTTT
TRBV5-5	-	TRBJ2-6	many	CASSLVIVGSGANVLTF	TGTGCCAGCAGCTTGGTAATCGTGGGCTCTGGGGCCAACGTCCTGACTTTC
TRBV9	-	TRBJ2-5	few	CASSVRRAKQETQYF	TGTGCCAGCAGCGTACGGAGGGCCAAGCAAGAGACCCAGTACTTC
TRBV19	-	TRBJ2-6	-	CASSTQGKYGANVLTF	TGTGCCAGTAGTACACAGGGAAAGTATGGGGCCAACGTCCTGACTTTC
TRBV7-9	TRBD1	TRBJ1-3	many	CASSYSTGSGNTIYF	TGTGCCAGCAGCTACTCGACAGGGTCTGGAAACACCATATATTTT
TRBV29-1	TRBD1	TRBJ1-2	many	CSVDNSMVGDRDIIYGYTF	TGCAGCGTTGATAACTCCATGGTGGGTGACAGGGATATCATCTATGGCTACACCTTC
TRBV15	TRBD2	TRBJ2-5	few	CATSRSSGAREAETQYF	TGTGCCACCAGCAGGTCTAGCGGGGCCAGGGAGGCGGAGACCCAGTACTTC
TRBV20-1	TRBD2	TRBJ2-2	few	CSAAVSRGGTGELFF	TGCAGTGCCGCGGTGTCCCGCGGGGGGACCGGGGAGCTGTTTTTT
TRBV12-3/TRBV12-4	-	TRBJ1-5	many	CASSTSGTGNQPQHF	TGTGCCAGCAGTACCTCCGGGACGGGGAATCAGCCCCAGCATTTT
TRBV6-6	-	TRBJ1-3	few	CASSELQGRHGNTIYF	TGTGCCAGCAGTGAACTACAGGGAAGGCATGGAAACACCATATATTTT
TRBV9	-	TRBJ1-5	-	CASSATVTYRQPQHF	TGTGCCAGCAGTGCGACAGTTACCTATCGTCAGCCCCAGCATTTT
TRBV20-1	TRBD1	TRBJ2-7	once	CSARASRTGGLSSYEQYF	TGCAGTGCTAGGGCTTCCCGAACAGGGGGCCTTAGCTCCTACGAGCAGTACTTC
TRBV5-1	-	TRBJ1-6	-	CASSLEGRGASPLHF	TGCGCCAGCAGCTTGGAAGGCAGGGGAGCTTCACCCCTCCACTTT
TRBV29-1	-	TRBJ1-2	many	CSVERQGGYTF	TGCAGCGTTGAACGGCAGGGAGGCTACACCTTC
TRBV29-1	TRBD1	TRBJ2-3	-	CSGDRGADTQYF	TGCAGCGGGGACAGGGGGGCAGATACGCAGTATTTT
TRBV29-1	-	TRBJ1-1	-	CSAIEQIEAFF	TGCAGCGCTATCGAACAGATTGAAGCTTTCTTT
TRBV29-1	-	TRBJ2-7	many	CSVEEAGPLYEQYF	TGCAGCGTTGAAGAGGCAGGGCCACTCTACGAGCAGTACTTC
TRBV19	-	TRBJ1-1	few	CASSKPGGTEAFF	TGTGCCAGTAGTAAACCGGGCGGAACTGAAGCTTTCTTT
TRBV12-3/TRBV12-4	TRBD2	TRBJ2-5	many	CASSRSGRARETQYF	TGTGCCAGCAGTCGTAGCGGGAGGGCCCGCGAGACCCAGTACTTC
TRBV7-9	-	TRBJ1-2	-	CASSLESGVNYGYTF	TGTGCCAGCAGCTTAGAATCGGGGGTTAACTATGGCTACACCTTC
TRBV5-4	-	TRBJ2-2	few	CASSQGHSQQNTGELFF	TGTGCCAGCAGCCAGGGACACTCCCAACAGAACACCGGGGAGCTGTTTTTT
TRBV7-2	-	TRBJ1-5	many	CASSFGDPGQPQHF	TGTGCCAGCAGCTTTGGGGATCCAGGTCAGCCCCAGCATTTT
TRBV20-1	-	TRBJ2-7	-	CSARAGDTDYEQYF	TGCAGTGCTAGAGCCGGGGACACTGACTACGAGCAGTACTTC
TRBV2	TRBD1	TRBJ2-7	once	CASSRGGPSDEQYF	TGTGCCAGCAGCAGAGGGGGCCCTTCGGACGAGCAGTACTTC